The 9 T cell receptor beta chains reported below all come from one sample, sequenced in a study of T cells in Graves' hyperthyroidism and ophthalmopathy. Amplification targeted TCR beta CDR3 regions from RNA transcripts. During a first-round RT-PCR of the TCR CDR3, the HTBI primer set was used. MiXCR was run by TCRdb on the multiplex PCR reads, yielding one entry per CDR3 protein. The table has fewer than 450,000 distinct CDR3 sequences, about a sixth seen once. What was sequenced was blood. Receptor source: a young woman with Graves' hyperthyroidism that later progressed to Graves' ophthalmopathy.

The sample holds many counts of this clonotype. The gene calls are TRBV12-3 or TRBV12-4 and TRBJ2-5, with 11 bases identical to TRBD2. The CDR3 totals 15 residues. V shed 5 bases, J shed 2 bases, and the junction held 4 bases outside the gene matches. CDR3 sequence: CASSHSGGAQETQYF. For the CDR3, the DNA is TGTGCCAGCAGTCATAGCGGGGGGGCTCAAGAGACCCAGTACTTC.

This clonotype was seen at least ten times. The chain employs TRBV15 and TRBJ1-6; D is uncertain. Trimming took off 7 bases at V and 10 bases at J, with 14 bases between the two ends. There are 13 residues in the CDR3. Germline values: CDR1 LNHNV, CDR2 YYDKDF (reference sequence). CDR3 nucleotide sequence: TGTGCCACCAAAATGGGCGGGAACTCACCCCTCCACTTT. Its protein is CATKMGGNSPLHF. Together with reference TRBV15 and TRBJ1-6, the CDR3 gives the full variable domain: DAMVIQNPRYQVTQFGKPVTLSCSQTLNHNVMYWYQQKSSQAPKLLFHYYDKDFNNEADTPDNFQSRRPNTSFCFLDIRSPGLGDTAMYLCATKMGGNSPLHFGNGTRLTVT.

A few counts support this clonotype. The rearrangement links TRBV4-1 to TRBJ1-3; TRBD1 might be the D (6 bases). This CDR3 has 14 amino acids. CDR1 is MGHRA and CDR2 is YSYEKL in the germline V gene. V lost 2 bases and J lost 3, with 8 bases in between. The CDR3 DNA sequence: TGCGCCAGCAGCCAATCGGGACATGGAAACACCATATATTTT. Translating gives CASSQSGHGNTIYF.

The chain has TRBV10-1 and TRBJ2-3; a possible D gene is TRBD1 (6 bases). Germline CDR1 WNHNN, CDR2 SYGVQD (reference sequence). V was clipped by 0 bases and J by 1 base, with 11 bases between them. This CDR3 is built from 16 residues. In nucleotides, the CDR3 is TGCGCCAGCAGTGAGTCGAGCGGACAGCGCACAGATACGCAGTATTTT. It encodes CASSESSGQRTDTQYF.

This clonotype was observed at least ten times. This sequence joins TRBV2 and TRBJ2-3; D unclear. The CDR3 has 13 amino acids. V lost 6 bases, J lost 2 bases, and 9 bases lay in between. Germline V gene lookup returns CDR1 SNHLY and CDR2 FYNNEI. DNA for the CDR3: TGTGCCAGCAGGGGCAAATACACAGATACGCAGTATTTT. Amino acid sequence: CASRGKYTDTQYF. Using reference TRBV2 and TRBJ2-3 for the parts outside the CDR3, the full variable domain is EPEVTQTPSHQVTQMGQEVILRCVPISNHLYFYWYRQILGQKVEFLVSFYNNEISEKSEIFDDQFSVERPDGSNFTLKIRSTKLEDSAMYFCASRGKYTDTQYFGPGTRLTVL.

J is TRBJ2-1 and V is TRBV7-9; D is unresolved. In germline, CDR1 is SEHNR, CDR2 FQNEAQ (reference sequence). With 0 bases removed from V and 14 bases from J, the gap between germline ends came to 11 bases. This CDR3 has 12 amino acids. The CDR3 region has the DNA TGTGCCAGCAGCTTAGCGGGGTCGAGTGAGTTCTTC. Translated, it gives CASSLAGSSEFF.

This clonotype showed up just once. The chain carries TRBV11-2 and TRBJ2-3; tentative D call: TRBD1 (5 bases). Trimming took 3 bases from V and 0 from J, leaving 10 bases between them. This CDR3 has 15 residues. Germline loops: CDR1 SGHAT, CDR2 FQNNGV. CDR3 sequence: CASSLWTTSTDTQYF. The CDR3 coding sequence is TGTGCCAGCAGCTTGTGGACAACTAGCACAGATACGCAGTATTTT.

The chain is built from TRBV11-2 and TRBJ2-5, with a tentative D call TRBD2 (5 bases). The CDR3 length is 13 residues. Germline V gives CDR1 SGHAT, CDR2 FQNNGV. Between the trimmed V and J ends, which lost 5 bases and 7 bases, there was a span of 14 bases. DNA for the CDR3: TGTGCCAGCAGCACCTCCGCTCGGGGGACCCAGTACTTC. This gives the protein CASSTSARGTQYF.

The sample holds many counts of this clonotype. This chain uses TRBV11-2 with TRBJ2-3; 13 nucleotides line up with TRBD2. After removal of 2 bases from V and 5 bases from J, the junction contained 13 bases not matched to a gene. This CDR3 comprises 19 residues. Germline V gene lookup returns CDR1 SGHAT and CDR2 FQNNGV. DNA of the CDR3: TGTGCCAGCAGCTTATATGTCGGTTATACTAGCGGGGGGGTAGATACGCAGTATTTT. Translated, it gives CASSLYVGYTSGGVDTQYF.